A selection of T cell receptor beta chains follows, all from one sample in a study of cytomegalovirus exposure and HLA in healthy donors. Assay used: immunoSEQ multiplex PCR; TCRdb lists only in-frame clones, some missing. This sample carries around 130,000 clones, approximately 78% of them seen once, and the ten largest clones take approximately 5.6%. Sequencing was carried out using PBMCs. The receptors originated from a middle-aged woman in good health and CMV-seropositive. Each CDR3 is given with its conserved first and last residue. The D gene is left open where the match is weak. The size of a clone is reported for some rows only, either as once, few or many, or as a class for expanded clones.

V: TRBV19
size: few
D: TRBD2
J: TRBJ2-3
length: 15
DNA: TGTGCCAGCAGTCTATCGGGACTAGCGGCAGATACGCAGTATTTT
CDR3: CASSLSGLAADTQYF

V: TRBV2
size: .
D: .
J: TRBJ2-1
length: 14
DNA: TGTGCCAGCATTGCGGGGAGCTCCTACAATGAGCAGTTCTTC
CDR3: CASIAGSSYNEQFF

V: TRBV7-9
size: .
D: .
J: TRBJ1-2
length: 16
DNA: TGTGCCAGCAGTTATTCCGGACGGGAATTGGAGGAAGGCTACACCTTC
CDR3: CASSYSGRELEEGYTF

V: TRBV19
size: once
D: TRBD1
J: TRBJ2-1
length: 15
DNA: TGTGCCAGTAGTATAGTCAGACAGGGTCGGAATGAGCAGTTCTTC
CDR3: CASSIVRQGRNEQFF

V: TRBV19
size: once
D: .
J: TRBJ1-1
length: 14
DNA: TGTGCCAGTAGTGCACCACAGAGGGTCACTGAAGCTTTCTTT
CDR3: CASSAPQRVTEAFF

V: TRBV28
size: .
D: TRBD2
J: TRBJ2-7
length: 16
DNA: TGTGCCAGCAGTTTATACCTGACTAGCGCCAAGGGCGAGCAGTACTTC
CDR3: CASSLYLTSAKGEQYF

V: TRBV7-3
size: few
D: TRBD1
J: TRBJ2-7
length: 16
DNA: TGTGCCAGCAGCTTGGGACAGGGGCGGGGATCCTACGAGCAGTACTTC
CDR3: CASSLGQGRGSYEQYF

V: TRBV27
size: few
D: TRBD1
J: TRBJ1-4
length: 15
DNA: TGTGCCAGCCGGGACAGCATAGCAACTAATGAAAAACTGTTTTTT
CDR3: CASRDSIATNEKLFF

V: TRBV20-1
size: .
D: TRBD1
J: TRBJ1-2
length: 11
DNA: TGCAGTGCTCCTGGGACAGCGGGCTACACCTTC
CDR3: CSAPGTAGYTF

V: TRBV28
size: .
D: TRBD2
J: TRBJ2-1
length: 15
DNA: TGTGCCAGCAGTTCGGCGGGAGGCTCCTACAATGAGCAGTTCTTC
CDR3: CASSSAGGSYNEQFF

V: TRBV2
size: few
D: TRBD1
J: TRBJ2-7
length: 15
DNA: TGTGCCAGCAGTCCCGGACAGGGGCTCTCCTACGAGCAGTACTTC
CDR3: CASSPGQGLSYEQYF

V: TRBV7-2
size: .
D: TRBD1
J: TRBJ1-1
length: 15
DNA: TGTGCCAGCAGCTTAGAGGGGGTGACAGGGGGCCCAGCTTTCTTT
CDR3: CASSLEGVTGGPAFF

V: TRBV9
size: .
D: TRBD2
J: TRBJ2-7
length: 15
DNA: TGTGCCAGCAGCCCAATAGCGGGAGGAGGGGACGAGCAGTACTTC
CDR3: CASSPIAGGGDEQYF

V: TRBV19
size: .
D: .
J: TRBJ1-1
length: 14
DNA: TGTGCCAGTAGTATCCTTGCAGGAAACACTGAAGCTTTCTTT
CDR3: CASSILAGNTEAFF

V: TRBV2
size: .
D: TRBD1
J: TRBJ2-7
length: 14
DNA: TGTGCCAGCACCACCGGGACAGGGTACTACGAGCAGTACTTC
CDR3: CASTTGTGYYEQYF

V: TRBV18
size: .
D: TRBD2
J: TRBJ2-1
length: 15
DNA: TGTGCCAGCTCACCCATTAGCGGGAGCTTCAATGAGCAGTTCTTC
CDR3: CASSPISGSFNEQFF

V: TRBV5-1
size: .
D: TRBD1
J: TRBJ1-6
length: 15
DNA: TGCGCCAGCAGCCTTGACAGGGGCGAGAATTCACCCCTCCACTTT
CDR3: CASSLDRGENSPLHF

V: TRBV4-1
size: once
D: TRBD1
J: TRBJ1-4
length: 15
DNA: TGCGCCAGCAGCCCCCTGACAGGGGTTTATGAAAAACTGTTTTTT
CDR3: CASSPLTGVYEKLFF

V: TRBV6-5
size: .
D: TRBD1
J: TRBJ1-2
length: 14
DNA: TGTGCCAGCCGACCGGGACAGTCCAACTATGGCTACACCTTC
CDR3: CASRPGQSNYGYTF

V: TRBV6-5
size: .
D: .
J: TRBJ2-3
length: 14
DNA: TGTGCCAGCAGTAGTAGGGGTAGCACAGATACGCAGTATTTT
CDR3: CASSSRGSTDTQYF

V: TRBV5-1
size: .
D: .
J: TRBJ2-7
length: 14
DNA: TGCGCCAGCGCAGCCGGGACAAGCTCCTACGAGCAGTACTTC
CDR3: CASAAGTSSYEQYF

V: TRBV11-2
size: .
D: TRBD2
J: TRBJ2-7
length: 15
DNA: TGTGCCAGCCGGAGAGGGACTAGCGGGTCATACGAGCAGTACTTC
CDR3: CASRRGTSGSYEQYF

V: TRBV6-6
size: few
D: .
J: TRBJ2-7
length: 12
DNA: TGTGCCAGCAGTTATGAGGGCTACGAGCAGTACTTC
CDR3: CASSYEGYEQYF

V: TRBV18
size: .
D: .
J: TRBJ1-1
length: 12
DNA: TGTGCCAGCTCCCCGATGGAGACTGAAGCTTTCTTT
CDR3: CASSPMETEAFF

V: TRBV4-3
size: .
D: TRBD2
J: TRBJ2-1
length: 15
DNA: TGCGCCAGCAGCCAAGGACTAGCGGGAGCAAGGGAGCAGTTCTTC
CDR3: CASSQGLAGAREQFF

V: TRBV6-5
size: .
D: TRBD1
J: TRBJ1-2
length: 15
DNA: TGTGCCAGCAGTCAAGAATTAACAGGGGTCTATGGCTACACCTTC
CDR3: CASSQELTGVYGYTF

V: TRBV25-1
size: .
D: TRBD1
J: TRBJ1-1
length: 16
DNA: TGTGCCAGCAGGGGACAGGGAGGCCCCTTTGGCACTGAAGCTTTCTTT
CDR3: CASRGQGGPFGTEAFF

V: TRBV5-1
size: .
D: .
J: TRBJ2-5
length: 16
DNA: TGCGCCAGCAGCTTGGTTGGCGGATCATTTTCAGAGACCCAGTACTTC
CDR3: CASSLVGGSFSETQYF

V: TRBV7-9
size: .
D: TRBD2
J: TRBJ2-1
length: 15
DNA: TGTGCCAGCAGCCCTAGCGGGGACTCTTACAATGAGCAGTTCTTC
CDR3: CASSPSGDSYNEQFF

V: TRBV27
size: .
D: TRBD2
J: TRBJ2-7
length: 15
DNA: TGTGCCAGCAGTTTCAGTGGGAGGGCGTCCTACGAGCAGTACTTC
CDR3: CASSFSGRASYEQYF

V: TRBV21-1
size: .
D: .
J: TRBJ1-2
length: 17
DNA: TGTGCCAGCACCAAAAAGGTGAGGGACAGGTTCAACTATGGCTACACCTTC
CDR3: CASTKKVRDRFNYGYTF

V: TRBV20-1
size: .
D: .
J: TRBJ1-2
length: 11
DNA: TGCAGTGCGCCGGACAGTGCCGGCTACACCTTC
CDR3: CSAPDSAGYTF

V: TRBV7-3
size: .
D: TRBD2
J: TRBJ2-3
length: 18
DNA: TGTGCCAGCAGCTCCCTGGGAGGACTAGCGTCGATTACAGATACGCAGTATTTT
CDR3: CASSSLGGLASITDTQYF

V: TRBV4-3
size: .
D: .
J: TRBJ1-1
length: 13
DNA: TGCGCCAGCAGCAGGACGGAGGACACTGAAGCTTTCTTT
CDR3: CASSRTEDTEAFF

V: TRBV7-6
size: few
D: .
J: TRBJ2-1
length: 14
DNA: TGTGCCAGCAGCTTAGTATTCCCTCGGGGAAAGCAGTTCTTC
CDR3: CASSLVFPRGKQFF

V: TRBV7-8
size: .
D: .
J: TRBJ1-2
length: 13
DNA: TGTGCCAGCAGCTATGGCCAGGCGTATGGCTACACCTTC
CDR3: CASSYGQAYGYTF

V: TRBV2
size: .
D: TRBD2
J: TRBJ2-2
length: 16
DNA: TGTGCCAGCAGTGGGGGACTAGCGGGAAACACCGGGGAGCTGTTTTTT
CDR3: CASSGGLAGNTGELFF